This record concerns one TCR beta chain sequence. This sample was taken from a study of blood T cell repertoires in COVID-19. Study information: Both acute and convalescent COVID-19 samples were obtained from the United States, Italy and Spain. PBMCs, B-cell-depleted T cells, or T cells provided the cDNA or gDNA that made up the material.

The CDR3 sequence is 14 residues long. Looked up from germline, CDR1 is MNHNY and CDR2 is SVGAGI (reference sequence). V was trimmed by 2 bases and J by 0 bases, leaving 6 bases between them. The authors' processing: Reference gene primers were amplified, and this amplification served to estimate nucleated cell counts. Here immunoSEQ multiplex PCR was the method, and the copy in TCRdb shows in-frame clones only, minus some. The DNA gave D and trimming, while V, J and clone size come from that table. The sample has 250,000 to 300,000 clones; approximately 88% are singletons. The receptor's source is a woman aged 70-85 years with COVID-19, enrolled during active disease. Sequenced: peripheral blood. The rearrangement joins TRBV6-6 to TRBJ2-3; D unresolved. In DNA, the CDR3 is TGTGCCAGCAGTTACCCAGGTAGCACAGATACGCAGTATTTT. Protein: CASSYPGSTDTQYF.